This T cell receptor (beta chain) was documented in a study of cytomegalovirus exposure and HLA in healthy donors. Whole-study findings and limits: The majority of CMV-associated TCR beta chains were reported as apparently HLA-restricted in a later analysis. Differences between HLA loci emerged in a later analysis of TCR association rates, with DRB1 most and HLA-C fewest.

The CDR3 sequence is 14 residues long. J gave up 4 bases and V 0 bases, and 3 bases lay outside the gene matches. Per the germline V gene, CDR1 is SGHRS and CDR2 is YFSETQ. PCR primers comprised 60 Vbeta and 13 Jbeta primers. In the original workflow: It was a later analysis that counted tens of millions of unique TCR beta chains, of which some 12 million were shared. The repertoire was sequenced with immunoSEQ multiplex PCR; TCRdb's copy has only in-frame clones and lacks some. For V, J and clone size, that table is used; D and trimming come from the DNA. The sample lists about 180,000 clones, under 85% occurring once. In the case of this clone: Antigen specificity is unknown.

The receptor was derived from a man between 18 and 29 years old in good health and CMV-seronegative. This rearrangement joins TRBV5-1 to TRBJ2-5; 7 nucleotides align to TRBD2. Sequences were obtained from PBMCs. CDR3 loop: CASSLGLARETQYF. In DNA form, the CDR3 reads TGCGCCAGCAGCTTGGGACTAGCCAGAGAGACCCAGTACTTC.